The 3 T cell receptor beta chains below all came from one sample that was sequenced in a study of cytomegalovirus exposure and HLA in healthy donors. A multiplex PCR was run with 60 Vbeta primers and 13 Jbeta primers. Assay: immunoSEQ multiplex PCR; the TCRdb copy retains only in-frame clones and omits some. In the table there are fewer than 200,000 clones, 65% to 90% of which are singletons. Specimen: PBMCs. The receptors were gathered from a man in his fifties in good health and CMV-seropositive.

V usage is TRBV9 and J usage is TRBJ2-7; 12 positions agree with TRBD1. Trimming removed 0 bases from V and 7 bases from J; junction bases left unmatched: 5. CDR1 is SGDLS and CDR2 is YYNGEE in the germline V gene. The CDR3 extends over 15 amino acids. The CDR3 sequence is CASSVEGQGAREQYF. The CDR3 DNA is TGTGCCAGCAGCGTAGAGGGACAGGGGGCTCGTGAGCAGTACTTC.

In its sample, this clone was seen once. The V gene is TRBV6-5, the J gene TRBJ1-1; the D gene is possibly TRBD1 (5 bases). V lost 2 bases and J lost 10, with 17 bases in between. CDR3 length: 14 amino acids. Per the germline V gene, CDR1 is MNHEY and CDR2 is SVGAGI. In nucleotides, the CDR3 is TGTGCCAGCAGTTACCCCGGGACGGGGGTCGTAGCTTTCTTT. It yields the protein CASSYPGTGVVAFF.

The V call is TRBV6-5, the J call TRBJ2-7, with a possible D match to TRBD1 (5 bases). The germline V gene encodes CDR1 MNHEY and CDR2 SVGAGI. The length of the CDR3 is 14 residues. Trimming stripped 10 bases from V and 2 bases from J, with 18 bases between. CDR3 amino acids: CATFGHTRPYEQYF. The DNA for the CDR3 is TGTGCCACCTTTGGACACACGAGACCCTACGAGCAGTACTTC.